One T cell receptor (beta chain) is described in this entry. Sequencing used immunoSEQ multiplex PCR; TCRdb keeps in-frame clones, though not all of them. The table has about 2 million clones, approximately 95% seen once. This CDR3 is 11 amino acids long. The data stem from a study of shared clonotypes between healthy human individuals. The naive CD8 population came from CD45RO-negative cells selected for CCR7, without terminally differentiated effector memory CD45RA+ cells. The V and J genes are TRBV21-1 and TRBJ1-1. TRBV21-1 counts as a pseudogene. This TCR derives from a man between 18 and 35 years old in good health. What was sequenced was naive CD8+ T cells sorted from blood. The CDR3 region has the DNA TGTGCCAGCAACTCTACTGGGGTCGCTTTCTTT. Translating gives CASNSTGVAFF.